A single count supports the clone carrying this T cell receptor (beta chain). In the authors' methods: Cell counts per sample came from amplifying reference gene primers. Here immunoSEQ multiplex PCR was the method, and the copy in TCRdb shows in-frame clones only, minus some. The V and J calls and the clone size are those of that table, but D and trimming were determined from the DNA. The data hold around 340,000 clones, with approximately 86% observed a single time. These data are taken from a study of blood T cell repertoires in COVID-19. Study details: The origin of the acute and convalescent COVID-19 samples was the United States, Italy and Spain.

V lost 3 bases to trimming and J lost 0 bases; unmatched junction nucleotides: 4. This CDR3 comprises 16 residues. Germline CDR1 and CDR2: SGDLS and YYNGEE. The source is a woman aged 40 to 50 with acute COVID-19. The material sequenced was PBMCs or T cells enriched from blood (not recorded which). The genes are TRBV9 and TRBJ2-7; 12 bases line up with TRBD2. In nucleotides, the CDR3 is TGTGCCAGCAGCGAGGGACTAGCGGGTACCTCCTACGAGCAGTACTTC. Its translation: CASSEGLAGTSYEQYF.